This note documents a single T cell receptor (beta chain) sequence. Study processing details: Counts of nucleated cells, estimated from reference gene primer amplification, were obtained. Method: immunoSEQ multiplex PCR; TCRdb's copy keeps in-frame clones and lacks some. V and J calls and clone size are those listed in that table; D and trimming were worked out from the DNA. The sample lists around 340,000 clones, roughly 90% occurring once. The sample comes from a study of blood T cell repertoires in COVID-19. Study at large: Researchers got acute and convalescent COVID-19 samples from the United States, Italy and Spain. The analysed material was cDNA or gDNA that came from T cells, B-cell-depleted T cells, or PBMCs.

The CDR3 consists of 11 residues. V was trimmed by 11 bases and J by 3 bases, leaving 8 bases between them. In germline, CDR1 is MGHDK, CDR2 SYGVNS. Sequences were obtained from peripheral blood. The rearrangement joins TRBV25-1 to TRBJ1-3; D ambiguous. The origin of this receptor is a woman aged 55-70 years with COVID-19, enrolled during active disease. CDR3 amino acids: CAARDGNTIYF. DNA of the CDR3: TGTGCCGCCCGCGATGGAAACACCATATATTTT.